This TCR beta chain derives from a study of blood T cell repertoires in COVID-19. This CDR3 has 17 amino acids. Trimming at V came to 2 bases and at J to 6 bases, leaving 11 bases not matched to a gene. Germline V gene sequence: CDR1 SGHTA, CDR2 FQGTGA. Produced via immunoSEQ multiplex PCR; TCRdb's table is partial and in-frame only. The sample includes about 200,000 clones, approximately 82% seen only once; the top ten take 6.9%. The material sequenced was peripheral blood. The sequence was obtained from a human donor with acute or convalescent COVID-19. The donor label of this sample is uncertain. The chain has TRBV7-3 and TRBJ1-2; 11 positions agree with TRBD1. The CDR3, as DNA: TGTGCCAGCAGCTTACGGCCCCTACCGGGACAGGGGGATGGCTACACCTTC. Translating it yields CASSLRPLPGQGDGYTF.